These 29 T cell receptor beta chains came from one sample sequenced in a study of follicular helper T cells after annual influenza vaccination. The table came from immunoSEQ multiplex PCR; TCRdb's copy has only in-frame clones and leaves some out. The sample shows 9,500 to 11,000 clones, roughly 80% of them seen only once. The sample here was CXCR5- memory CD4+ T cells sorted from blood, taken 6 weeks after influenza vaccination. The receptors come from an adult who received the influenza vaccine.

The chain combines TRBV6-4 with TRBJ2-6; D tentatively reads TRBD1 or TRBD2 (5 bases each). V lost 8 bases, J lost 0 bases, and 20 bases lay in between. Germline loops: CDR1 MRHNA, CDR2 SNTAGT. The CDR3 runs 18 residues. This CDR3 reads CASDTGAVRSSGANVLTF. Written as DNA, the CDR3 is TGTGCCAGCGATACCGGGGCAGTCAGAAGCTCTGGGGCCAACGTCCTGACTTTC.

J is TRBJ1-1 and V is TRBV28; 7 bases map to TRBD1. Per the germline V gene, CDR1 is MDHEN and CDR2 is SYDVKM. The V and J ends lost 6 bases and 0 bases, in that order; junction bases with no gene match: 7. CDR3 length: 15 amino acids. CDR3 amino acids: CASRKDRDMNTEAFF. CDR3 coding DNA: TGTGCCAGCAGGAAAGACAGGGACATGAACACTGAAGCTTTCTTT.

V is TRBV18 and J is TRBJ2-1; D call uncertain. Looked up from germline, CDR1 is KGHSH and CDR2 is LQKENI. CDR3 length: 14 residues. The ends were cut back, 1 base at V and 7 bases at J, with 11 bases in the middle. For the CDR3, the DNA is TGTGCCAGCTCACCACGGGTCGCGGAGAATGAGCAGTTCTTC. It specifies CASSPRVAENEQFF.

J is TRBJ1-3 and V is TRBV2; no reliable D call. V lost 11 bases, J lost 0 bases, and 8 bases lay in between. The CDR3 consists of 12 residues. Germline V lookup: CDR1 SNHLY, CDR2 FYNNEI. The CDR3 bases are TGTGCCTCGGAGGGCTCTGGAAACACCATATATTTT. Amino acid sequence: CASEGSGNTIYF. The full variable domain, completed using reference TRBV2 and TRBJ1-3, is EPEVTQTPSHQVTQMGQEVILRCVPISNHLYFYWYRQILGQKVEFLVSFYNNEISEKSEIFDDQFSVERPDGSNFTLKIRSTKLEDSAMYFCASEGSGNTIYFGEGSWLTVV.

The J gene is TRBJ2-1, the V gene TRBV11-2; the match to TRBD2 covers 9 bases. V lost 5 bases and J lost 3; bases outside the gene matches: 8. CDR1 is SGHAT, CDR2 FQNNGV, per germline. The CDR3 runs to 16 residues. In DNA, the CDR3 is TGTGCCAGCAGCCTACAAGAGACTAGCGGCTACAATGAGCAGTTCTTC. Translating it yields CASSLQETSGYNEQFF.

The chain links TRBV28 to TRBJ1-1; D unclear. The germline CDR1 and CDR2 sequences are MDHEN and SYDVKM. Trimming left V 1 base short and J 0 bases short, with 6 bases between. The CDR3 runs 14 residues. This CDR3 is CASSLSQLNTEAFF. The CDR3 DNA is TGTGCCAGCAGTTTATCACAGCTGAACACTGAAGCTTTCTTT.

This rearrangement joins TRBV6-1 to TRBJ2-2; D gene uncertain. Trimming took off 2 bases at V and 2 bases at J, with 6 bases between the two ends. CDR1 is MNHNS and CDR2 is SASEGT in the germline V gene. The CDR3 has 14 amino acids. The CDR3 coding sequence is TGTGCCAGCAGTGAACAGCCAAACACCGGGGAGCTGTTTTTT. This encodes CASSEQPNTGELFF.

The CDR3 region is CASSVVWREHYNEQFF. CDR3 in DNA: TGTGCCAGCAGCGTCGTCTGGCGGGAGCACTACAATGAGCAGTTCTTC. The chain uses TRBV5-6 and TRBJ2-1; 7 bases align to TRBD2. The CDR3 loop spans 16 amino acids. With 4 bases clipped from V and 3 bases from J, the junction kept 10 bases outside the gene matches. Germline V gives CDR1 SGHDT, CDR2 YYEEEE.

This clone came up once. V and J are TRBV7-6 and TRBJ2-2; 9 bases are shared with TRBD2. The CDR3 contains 16 residues. CDR1 is SGHVS, CDR2 FNYEAQ, per germline. V shed 2 bases and J 6 bases; nucleotides not matched to a gene: 7. The CDR3 nucleotides read TGTGCCAGCAGCTTAATTTCGGGACTAGCTGCCGGGGAGCTGTTTTTT. It specifies CASSLISGLAAGELFF. Based on the CDR3 plus reference TRBV7-6 and TRBJ2-2, the full variable domain is GAGVSQSPRYKVTKRGQDVALRCDPISGHVSLYWYRQALGQGPEFLTYFNYEAQQDKSGLPNDRFSAERPEGSISTLTIQRTEQRDSAMYRCASSLISGLAAGELFFGEGSRLTVL.

J is TRBJ2-1 and V is TRBV10-1; D possibly corresponds to TRBD2 (6 bases). Between the trimmed V and J ends, which lost 2 bases and 10 bases, there was a span of 6 bases. The CDR3 is 11 amino acids. Germline CDR1 and CDR2: WNHNN and SYGVQD (reference sequence). CDR3 in DNA: TGCGCCAGCAGTGAGGGGAGGGAGCAGTTCTTC. This encodes CASSEGREQFF.

The table lists this clone with a count of one. The chain combines TRBV6-5 with TRBJ1-5, with a tentative D call TRBD1 (5 bases). V was trimmed by 2 bases and J by 5 bases, leaving 10 bases between them. The CDR3 extends over 14 amino acids. From germline, CDR1 is MNHEY and CDR2 SVGAGI. For the CDR3, the DNA is TGTGCCAGCAGTTACAGTCAGGGAGATCAGCCCCAGCATTTT. Its translation is CASSYSQGDQPQHF.

This sequence joins TRBV6-6 and TRBJ1-6; the D is unclear. This CDR3 comprises 14 residues. Germline V lookup: CDR1 MNHNY, CDR2 SVGAGI (reference sequence). V shed 6 bases and J shed 0 bases, with 6 bases lying between them. The CDR3 coding sequence is TGTGCCAGCAGGAGGAGCTCCTATAATTCACCCCTCCACTTT. Amino acids: CASRRSSYNSPLHF.

The V and J genes are TRBV19 and TRBJ1-1; 9 bases line up with TRBD1. V lost 1 base to trimming and J lost 4 bases; unmatched junction nucleotides: 4. CDR3 length: 15 residues. CDR1 is LNHDA, CDR2 SQIVND, per germline (reference sequence). This CDR3 is CASSIGDREVTEAFF. CDR3 in DNA: TGTGCCAGTAGTATAGGGGACAGGGAGGTCACTGAAGCTTTCTTT.

The chain uses TRBV5-1 and TRBJ2-4; 8 bases align to TRBD1. The CDR3 has 16 residues. V gave up 4 bases and J gave up 5 bases; unmatched junction bases: 11. Per germline, CDR1 SGHRS and CDR2 YFSETQ. In DNA form, the CDR3 reads TGCGCCAGCAGCCAGGGTGGGGGACAGGCTCAAAACATTCAGTACTTC. It codes for CASSQGGGQAQNIQYF.

The sample holds a few counts of this clone. The chain has TRBV30 and TRBJ2-7, with 8 bases aligning to TRBD2. V shed 3 bases, J shed 4 bases, and the junction held 8 bases outside the gene matches. This CDR3 is 14 amino acids long. The germline V gene encodes CDR1 GTSNPN and CDR2 SVGIG (reference sequence). In nucleotides, the CDR3 is TGTGCCTGGAGACACCTCGGGACTAGATACGAGCAGTACTTC. Its protein product is CAWRHLGTRYEQYF.

The chain couples TRBV6-6 to TRBJ2-5; 11 nucleotides line up with TRBD2. This CDR3 contains 16 residues. Losses at the gene ends were 6 bases for V and 1 base for J; bases not matched to a gene: 7. Germline values: CDR1 MNHNY, CDR2 SVGAGI (reference sequence). The CDR3 DNA reads TGTGCCAGCAGCCCCACTAGCGGGGGCCCCCAAGAGACCCAGTACTTC. It is translated as CASSPTSGGPQETQYF.

The rearrangement links TRBV6-1 to TRBJ2-1, with 14 bases that match TRBD2. V lost 6 bases and J lost 8; bases outside the gene matches: 6. Germline values: CDR1 MNHNS, CDR2 SASEGT. The CDR3 totals 15 residues. The DNA for the CDR3 is TGTGCCAGCAGGTCGGGACTAGCGGGAGTGGATGAGCAGTTCTTC. This gives the protein CASRSGLAGVDEQFF.

The genes are TRBV6-5 and TRBJ1-1; possible D gene TRBD1, 6 bases. V dropped 0 bases and J dropped 2 bases, with 10 bases sitting between them. The germline gives CDR1 MNHEY, CDR2 SVGAGI. This CDR3 comprises 15 residues. The chain's CDR3 is CASSYSPDRNTEAFF. The CDR3 DNA sequence: TGTGCCAGCAGTTACTCGCCGGACAGAAACACTGAAGCTTTCTTT.

This clone was detected only once. J is TRBJ2-1 and V is TRBV7-3; 9 bases match TRBD2. CDR3 length: 15 residues. The V and J ends lost 5 bases and 4 bases, in that order; junction bases with no gene match: 6. Per germline, CDR1 SGHTA and CDR2 FQGTGA. CDR3 sequence reads: CASSETSGPYNEQFF. CDR3 sequence (DNA): TGTGCCAGCAGCGAAACTAGCGGGCCATACAATGAGCAGTTCTTC.

This sequence joins TRBV15 and TRBJ2-3, with a weak D call TRBD1 (5 bases). Per the germline V gene, CDR1 is LNHNV and CDR2 is YYDKDF (reference sequence). This CDR3 has 16 residues. Trimming took off 0 bases at V and 4 bases at J, with 14 bases between the two ends. The CDR3 nucleotides read TGTGCCACCAGCAGAGACGCACGCACAGGTTCAGATACGCAGTATTTT. It specifies CATSRDARTGSDTQYF.

The chain has TRBV6-1 and TRBJ1-4; TRBD1 aligns across 7 bases. The CDR3 is 13 amino acids. Germline V gene lookup returns CDR1 MNHNS and CDR2 SASEGT. Losses at the gene ends were 5 bases for V and 7 bases for J; bases not matched to a gene: 4. For the CDR3, the DNA is TGTGCCAGCAGTCGGCAGGGGGGTGAAAAACTGTTTTTT. Its translation: CASSRQGGEKLFF.

The gene calls are TRBV6-5 and TRBJ2-3; D ambiguous. The CDR3 extends over 13 amino acids. Germline loops: CDR1 MNHEY, CDR2 SVGAGI. Trimming took 1 base from V and 2 from J, leaving 4 bases between them. In DNA form, the CDR3 reads TGTGCCAGCAGTTACTGGCCCACAGATACGCAGTATTTT. It is translated as CASSYWPTDTQYF.

This rearrangement joins TRBV4-3 to TRBJ1-4; unclear D gene. CDR3 length: 11 amino acids. The germline V gene encodes CDR1 LGHNA and CDR2 YSLEER. Deletions cut 1 base from V and 8 bases from J, with 2 bases between. The CDR3 coding sequence is TGCGCCAGCAGCCAAGGGGAAAAACTGTTTTTT. Protein sequence: CASSQGEKLFF.

The V and J genes are TRBV27 and TRBJ2-3; weak D call: TRBD1 (6 bases). The CDR3 consists of 17 residues. From germline, CDR1 is MNHEY and CDR2 SMNVEV (reference sequence). Trimming took 2 bases from V and 6 from J, leaving 21 bases between them. CDR3: CASSLRAGAVVADTQYF. DNA for the CDR3: TGTGCCAGCAGTTTAAGGGCAGGGGCGGTCGTAGCGGATACGCAGTATTTT.

This chain uses TRBV6-5 with TRBJ1-2, with 8 bases matching TRBD1. Trimming at V came to 5 bases and at J to 6 bases, leaving 5 bases not matched to a gene. Germline-derived CDR1 and CDR2 are MNHEY and SVGAGI. This CDR3 is built from 13 residues. CDR3 region: CASSRTGFDGYTF. As DNA, the CDR3 is TGTGCCAGCAGTCGGACAGGGTTCGATGGCTACACCTTC.

This clone was counted between two and nine times. The rearrangement links TRBV7-2 to TRBJ1-6; no clear D gene. CDR1 and CDR2 from the germline V gene are SGHTA and FQGNSA. The CDR3 length is 16 residues. Deletions cut 1 base from V and 10 bases from J, with 17 bases between. The chain's CDR3 is CASSLVESGSGSPLHF. In DNA, the CDR3 is TGTGCCAGCAGCTTAGTTGAGTCGGGGAGTGGGTCACCCCTCCACTTT.

The CDR3 coding sequence is TGTGCCAGCAGCTTCGGACAGGGCAATACCCAGTACTTC. Protein product: CASSFGQGNTQYF. The chain joins TRBV9 to TRBJ2-5; TRBD1 aligns across 8 bases. Per germline, CDR1 SGDLS and CDR2 YYNGEE. V was clipped by 4 bases and J by 8 bases; unmatched bases: 7. CDR3 size: 13 residues.

The chain recombines TRBV18 with TRBJ2-2; D is unclear. Trimming left V 3 bases short and J 4 bases short, with 6 bases between. Germline V gene lookup returns CDR1 KGHSH and CDR2 LQKENI. The CDR3 is made up of 13 amino acids. This CDR3 is CASSPSLTGELFF. The CDR3 coding sequence is TGTGCCAGCTCACCTTCACTCACCGGGGAGCTGTTTTTT.

The chain employs TRBV5-1 and TRBJ2-3, with 11 bases identical to TRBD2. Per germline, CDR1 SGHRS and CDR2 YFSETQ. The CDR3 loop spans 17 amino acids. J was trimmed by 2 bases and V by 2 bases; bases with no gene match: 7. The CDR3 spells CASSLGSGGGSTDTQYF. CDR3 sequence (DNA): TGCGCCAGCAGCTTAGGTAGCGGGGGGGGATCCACAGATACGCAGTATTTT.